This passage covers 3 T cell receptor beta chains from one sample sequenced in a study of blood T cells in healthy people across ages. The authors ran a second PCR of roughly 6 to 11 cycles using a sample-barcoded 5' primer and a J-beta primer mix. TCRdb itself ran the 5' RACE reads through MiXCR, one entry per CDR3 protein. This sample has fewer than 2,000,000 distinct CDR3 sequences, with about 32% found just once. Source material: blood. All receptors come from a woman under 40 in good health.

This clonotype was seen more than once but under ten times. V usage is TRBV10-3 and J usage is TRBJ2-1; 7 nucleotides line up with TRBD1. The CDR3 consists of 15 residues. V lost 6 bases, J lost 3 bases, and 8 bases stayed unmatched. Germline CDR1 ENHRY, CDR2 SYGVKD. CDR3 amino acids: CAIRAGTASYNEQFF. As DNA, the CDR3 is TGTGCCATCAGGGCCGGGACAGCTAGCTACAATGAGCAGTTCTTC.

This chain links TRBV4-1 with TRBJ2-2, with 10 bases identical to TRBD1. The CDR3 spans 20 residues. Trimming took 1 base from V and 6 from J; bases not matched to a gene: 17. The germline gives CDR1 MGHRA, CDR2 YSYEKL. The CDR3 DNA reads TGCGCCAGCAGCCAAGCCCCCAAAACCACGACAGGGGGCGATCCCGGGGAGCTGTTTTTT. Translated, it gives CASSQAPKTTTGGDPGELFF.

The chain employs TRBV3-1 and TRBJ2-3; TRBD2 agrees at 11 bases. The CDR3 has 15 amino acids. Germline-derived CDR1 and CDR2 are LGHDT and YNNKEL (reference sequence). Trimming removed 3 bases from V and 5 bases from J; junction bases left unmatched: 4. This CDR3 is CASSHPGLAEDTQYF. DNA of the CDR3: TGTGCCAGCAGCCACCCGGGACTAGCGGAAGATACGCAGTATTTT.